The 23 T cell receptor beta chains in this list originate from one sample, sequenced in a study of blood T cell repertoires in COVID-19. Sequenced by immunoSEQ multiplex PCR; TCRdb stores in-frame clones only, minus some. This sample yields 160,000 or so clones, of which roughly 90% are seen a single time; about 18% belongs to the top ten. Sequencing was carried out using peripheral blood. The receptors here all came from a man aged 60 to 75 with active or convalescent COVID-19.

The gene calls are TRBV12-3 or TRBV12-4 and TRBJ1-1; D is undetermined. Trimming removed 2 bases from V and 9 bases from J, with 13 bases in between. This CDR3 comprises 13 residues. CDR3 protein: CASSLWAQQQAFF. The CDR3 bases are TGTGCCAGCAGTTTATGGGCCCAACAACAAGCTTTCTTT.

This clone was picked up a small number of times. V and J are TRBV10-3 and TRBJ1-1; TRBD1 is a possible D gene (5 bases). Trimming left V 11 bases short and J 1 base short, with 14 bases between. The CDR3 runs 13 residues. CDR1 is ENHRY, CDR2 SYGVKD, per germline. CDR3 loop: CASLTGTNTEAFF. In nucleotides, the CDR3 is TGTGCCTCCCTAACAGGAACGAACACTGAAGCTTTCTTT.

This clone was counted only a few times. The CDR3 DNA is TGTGCCAGCATTAGCGGGAGGGCCGAAGATACGCAGTATTTT. As protein: CASISGRAEDTQYF. The chain couples TRBV21-1 to TRBJ2-3; the D call in the table, TRBD2, was not verified against the DNA. TRBV21-1 is deemed a pseudogene. The CDR3 covers 14 residues.

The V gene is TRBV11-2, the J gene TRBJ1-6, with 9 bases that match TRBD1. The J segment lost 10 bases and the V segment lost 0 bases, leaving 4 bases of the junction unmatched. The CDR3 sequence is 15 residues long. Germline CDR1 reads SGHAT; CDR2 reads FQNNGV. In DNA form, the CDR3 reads TGTGCCAGCAGCTTAGAGGGACAGGGTTCCTCACCCCTCCACTTT. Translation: CASSLEGQGSSPLHF.

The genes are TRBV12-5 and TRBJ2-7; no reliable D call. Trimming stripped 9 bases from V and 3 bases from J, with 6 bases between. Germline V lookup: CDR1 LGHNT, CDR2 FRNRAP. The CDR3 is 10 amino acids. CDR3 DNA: TGTGCTAGGAGGTGCTACGAGCAGTACTTC. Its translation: CARRCYEQYF.

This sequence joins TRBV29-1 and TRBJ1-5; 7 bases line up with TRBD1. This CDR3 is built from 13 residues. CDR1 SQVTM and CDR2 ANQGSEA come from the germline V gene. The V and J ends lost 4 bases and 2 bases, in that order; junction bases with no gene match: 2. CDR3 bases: TGCAGCGTTGCTGGACAGGGCAATCAGCCCCAGCATTTT. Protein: CSVAGQGNQPQHF.

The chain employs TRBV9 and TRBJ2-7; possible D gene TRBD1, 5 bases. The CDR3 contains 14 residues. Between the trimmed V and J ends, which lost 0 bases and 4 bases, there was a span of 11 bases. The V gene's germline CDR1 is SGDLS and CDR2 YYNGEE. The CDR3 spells CASSVAPTEYEQYF. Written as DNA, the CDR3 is TGTGCCAGCAGCGTAGCCCCGACAGAATACGAGCAGTACTTC.

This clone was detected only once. The CDR3 protein is CSARTGIEQYF. DNA of the CDR3: TGCAGTGCGAGGACAGGGATCGAGCAGTACTTC. The rearrangement joins TRBV20-1 to TRBJ2-7; TRBD1 matches 8 bases. The V and J ends lost 6 bases and 6 bases, in that order; junction bases with no gene match: 4. Germline-derived CDR1 and CDR2 are DFQATT and SNEGSKA (reference sequence). This CDR3 comprises 11 residues.

CDR3: CASSPKGWTDYNSPLHF. In DNA form, the CDR3 reads TGTGCCAGCAGCCCGAAGGGGTGGACGGACTATAATTCACCCCTCCACTTT. The chain couples TRBV5-5 to TRBJ1-6; a weak D match, TRBD1 (5 bases). The CDR3 covers 17 residues. V lost 4 bases and J lost 3, with 17 bases in between. CDR1 is SGHKS, CDR2 YYEKEE, per germline (reference sequence). The full variable domain, in which reference TRBV5-5 and TRBJ1-6 provide the parts outside the CDR3, is DAGVTQSPTHLIKTRGQQVTLRCSPISGHKSVSWYQQVLGQGPQFIFQYYEKEERGRGNFPDRFSARQFPNYSSELNVNALLLGDSALYLCASSPKGWTDYNSPLHFGNGTRLTVT.

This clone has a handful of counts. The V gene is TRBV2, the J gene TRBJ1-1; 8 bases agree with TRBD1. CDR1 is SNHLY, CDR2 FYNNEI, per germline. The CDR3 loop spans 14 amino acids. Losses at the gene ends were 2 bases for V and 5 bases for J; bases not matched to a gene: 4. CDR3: CASSERTGGTEAFF. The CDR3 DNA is TGTGCCAGCAGTGAACGAACAGGGGGTACTGAAGCTTTCTTT.

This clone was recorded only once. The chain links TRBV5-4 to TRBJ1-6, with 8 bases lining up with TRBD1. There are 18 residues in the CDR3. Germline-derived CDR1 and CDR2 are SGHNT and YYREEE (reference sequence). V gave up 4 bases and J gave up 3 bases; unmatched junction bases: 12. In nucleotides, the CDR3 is TGTGCCAGCAGCAGGGACCAGACAGGGGCCCTCTATAATTCACCCCTCCACTTT. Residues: CASSRDQTGALYNSPLHF.

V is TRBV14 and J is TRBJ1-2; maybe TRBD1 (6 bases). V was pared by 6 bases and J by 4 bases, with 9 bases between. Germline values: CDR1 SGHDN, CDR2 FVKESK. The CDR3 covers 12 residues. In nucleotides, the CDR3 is TGTGCCAGCAGAATGGGGGCCTATGGCTACACCTTC. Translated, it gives CASRMGAYGYTF.

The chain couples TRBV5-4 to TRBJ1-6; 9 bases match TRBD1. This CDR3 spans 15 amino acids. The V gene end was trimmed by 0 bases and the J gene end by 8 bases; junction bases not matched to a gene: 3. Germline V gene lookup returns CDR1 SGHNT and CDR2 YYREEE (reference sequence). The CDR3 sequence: CASSLDRGLYSPLHF. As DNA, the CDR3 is TGTGCCAGCAGCTTGGACAGGGGGCTTTATTCACCCCTCCACTTT.

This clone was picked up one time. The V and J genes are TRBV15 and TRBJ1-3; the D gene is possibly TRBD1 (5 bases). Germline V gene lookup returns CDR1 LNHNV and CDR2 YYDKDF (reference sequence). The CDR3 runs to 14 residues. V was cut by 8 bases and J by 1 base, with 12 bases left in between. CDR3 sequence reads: CATDPGGSGNTIYF. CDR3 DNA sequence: TGTGCCACCGACCCCGGGGGTTCTGGAAACACCATATATTTT.

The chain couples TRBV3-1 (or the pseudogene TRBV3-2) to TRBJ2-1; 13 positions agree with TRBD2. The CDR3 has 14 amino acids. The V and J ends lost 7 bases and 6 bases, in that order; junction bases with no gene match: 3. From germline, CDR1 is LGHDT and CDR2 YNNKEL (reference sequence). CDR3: CASTRTSGSNEQFF. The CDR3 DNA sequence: TGTGCCAGCACCCGGACTAGCGGGAGCAATGAGCAGTTCTTC.

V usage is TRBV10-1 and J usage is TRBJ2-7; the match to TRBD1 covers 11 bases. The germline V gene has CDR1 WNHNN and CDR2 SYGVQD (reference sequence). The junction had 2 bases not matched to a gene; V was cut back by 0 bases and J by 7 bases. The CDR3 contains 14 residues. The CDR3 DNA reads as TGCGCCAGCAGTGAGTCGGACAGGGGGCAAGAGCAGTACTTC. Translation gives CASSESDRGQEQYF.

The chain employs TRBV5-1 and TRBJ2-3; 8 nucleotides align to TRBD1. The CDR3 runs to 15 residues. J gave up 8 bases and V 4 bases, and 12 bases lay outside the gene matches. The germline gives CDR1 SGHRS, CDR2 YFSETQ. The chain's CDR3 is CASSLADREGGTQYF. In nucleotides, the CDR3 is TGCGCCAGCAGCCTGGCGGACAGGGAAGGGGGTACGCAGTATTTT.

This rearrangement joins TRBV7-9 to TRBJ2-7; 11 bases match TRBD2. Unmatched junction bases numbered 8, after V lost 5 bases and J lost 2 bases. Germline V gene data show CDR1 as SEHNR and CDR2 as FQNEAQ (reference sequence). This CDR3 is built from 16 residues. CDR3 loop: CASSERPGLAAYEQYF. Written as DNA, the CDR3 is TGTGCCAGCAGCGAGAGACCGGGACTAGCGGCCTACGAGCAGTACTTC.

CDR3 region: CASSSDSREPQHF. DNA for the CDR3: TGTGCCAGCTCCTCGGACAGCCGAGAGCCCCAGCATTTT. The V and J genes are TRBV18 and TRBJ1-5, with D tentatively TRBD1 (6 bases). CDR1 KGHSH and CDR2 LQKENI come from the germline V gene. This CDR3 region has 13 residues. The V and J ends lost 6 bases and 8 bases respectively, with 14 bases between them.

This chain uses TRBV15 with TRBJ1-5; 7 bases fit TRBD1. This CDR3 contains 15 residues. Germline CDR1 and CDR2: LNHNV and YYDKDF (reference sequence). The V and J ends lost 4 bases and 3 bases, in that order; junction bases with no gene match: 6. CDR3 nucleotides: TGTGCCACCAGCATATCGGACAGGTACAATCAGCCCCAGCATTTT. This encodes CATSISDRYNQPQHF.

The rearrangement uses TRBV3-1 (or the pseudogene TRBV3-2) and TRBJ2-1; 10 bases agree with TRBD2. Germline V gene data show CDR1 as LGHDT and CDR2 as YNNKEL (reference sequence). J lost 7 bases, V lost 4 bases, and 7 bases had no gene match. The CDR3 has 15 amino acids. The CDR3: CASSLEGLATNEQFF. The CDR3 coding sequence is TGTGCCAGCAGCCTGGAGGGACTAGCGACGAATGAGCAGTTCTTC.

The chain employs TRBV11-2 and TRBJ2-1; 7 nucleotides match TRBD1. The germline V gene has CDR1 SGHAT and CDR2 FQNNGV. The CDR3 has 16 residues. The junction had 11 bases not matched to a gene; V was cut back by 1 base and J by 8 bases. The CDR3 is CASSLVRGMGIDEQFF. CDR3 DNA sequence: TGTGCCAGCAGCTTAGTCAGGGGGATGGGGATCGATGAGCAGTTCTTC.

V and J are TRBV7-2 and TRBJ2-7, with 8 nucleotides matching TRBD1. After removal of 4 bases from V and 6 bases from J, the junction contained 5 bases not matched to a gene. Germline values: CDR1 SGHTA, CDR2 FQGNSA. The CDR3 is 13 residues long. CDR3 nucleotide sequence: TGTGCCAGCAGCTACGGGACAGGTAGCGAGCAGTACTTC. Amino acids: CASSYGTGSEQYF.